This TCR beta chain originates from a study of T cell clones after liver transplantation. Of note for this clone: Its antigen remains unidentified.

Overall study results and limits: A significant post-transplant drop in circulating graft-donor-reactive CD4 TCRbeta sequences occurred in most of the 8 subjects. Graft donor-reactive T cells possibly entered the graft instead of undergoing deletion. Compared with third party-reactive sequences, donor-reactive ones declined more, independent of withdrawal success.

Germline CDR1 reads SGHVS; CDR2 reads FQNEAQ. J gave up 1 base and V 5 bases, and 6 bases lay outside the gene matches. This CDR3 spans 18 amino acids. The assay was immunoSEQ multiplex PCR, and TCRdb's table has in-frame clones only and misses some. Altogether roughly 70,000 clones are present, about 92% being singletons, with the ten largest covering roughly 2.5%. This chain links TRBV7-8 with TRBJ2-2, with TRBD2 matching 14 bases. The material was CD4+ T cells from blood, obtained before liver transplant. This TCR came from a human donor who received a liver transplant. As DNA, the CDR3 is TGTGCCAGCAGCCTTTGGACTAGCGGGAGGAAGAACACCGGGGAGCTGTTTTTT. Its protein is CASSLWTSGRKNTGELFF.